This T cell receptor (beta chain) was captured in a study of Graves' ophthalmopathy and Graves' hyperthyroidism (dated by TCRdb to 2017 to 2018). Broadly, across the study: Peripheral blood was collected before any treatment was given, at the time of initial diagnosis. To tell Graves' ophthalmopathy apart from Graves' hyperthyroidism, and to predict which patients would progress to ophthalmopathy, the study relied on TCR beta repertoire signatures. In total, 135 blood samples were TCR-sequenced: some 40 ophthalmopathy, 75 hyperthyroidism and some 17 hyperthyroidism-to-ophthalmopathy patients. A discovery set of 100 patients (43 ophthalmopathy, 60 or so stable hyperthyroidism) was enrolled to explore V-J signatures distinguishing ophthalmopathy from hyperthyroidism. The independent validation cohort included 18 to 20 hyperthyroidism patients plus 17 patients who later progressed from hyperthyroidism to ophthalmopathy. In roughly 6 hyperthyroidism patients, the T-cell repertoires found in thyroid tissue were compared with those found in blood. After sampling, hyperthyroidism patients received methimazole starting at 30 mg daily, and ophthalmopathy patients received high-dose intravenous methylprednisolone. For training and testing, the 80 to 100 patients in the discovery cohort were randomly divided in a 7:3 ratio. Broad study findings and their caveats: Sample size was not statistically predetermined, and group allocation was not concealed from the investigators. The 13-signature model separated ophthalmopathy from stable hyperthyroidism with approximately 90% sensitivity and 81.08% specificity in cross-validation, and 80%/75% in the test set. In validation, the model predicted ophthalmopathy progression with about 71% sensitivity and around 72% specificity; roughly eleven predicted patients were CT-confirmed with GO in a median of approximately six months. Most expanded thyroid clonotypes with a frequency above 0.001 also appeared in blood, which suggests that blood repertoires may reflect the immune response in the thyroid.

Including cysteine and phenylalanine, the CDR3 has 14 amino acids. Of all the DNA, just the CDR3 is kept, 42 bases in frame from base 1. From a lookup of the germline V gene, CDR1 and CDR2 are LGHNT and FRNRAP. V is trimmed back by 5 bases and J by 3 bases, and the junction contains 5 bases that no gene match accounts for. At least ten counts were recorded for this clonotype. What antigen it recognizes has not been identified. No clone much larger than this one lies a single base away; base qualities are absent. Ophthalmopathy patients had moderately to severely active disease, Clinical Activity Score of at least 3, NOSPECS grade of at least 4, and disease duration under 3 months. Patients were excluded if they had other autoimmune diseases, uncontrolled infections, pregnancy or lactation. Diagnosis relied on clinical symptoms, serum thyroxine, TRAb, thyroid ultrasound and orbital computed tomography. Ficoll-Paque density gradient centrifugation was used to isolate PBMCs from 8.5 to 10 ml of fresh peripheral blood. Total RNA was extracted with Trizol reagent and quality-checked on an Agilent 2100 Bioanalyzer.

For repertoire sequencing, TCR beta CDR3 regions were amplified from RNA transcripts. A first-round RT-PCR used HTBI primers with the Qiagen OneStep RT-PCR kit, followed by a second-round multiplex PCR, size selection and purification. Libraries were sequenced paired-end with 100 bp reads on an Illumina HiSeq2000. As for the authors' bioinformatics: SOAPnuke was used to process the reads, throwing out any read that had adapters, had uncalled bases, had a mean Phred below 15, or lacked an exact constant-primer or identifier match. COPE v1.2.5 was used to merge high-quality paired reads. Unique nucleotide sequences were defined as clonotypes and aligned to IMGT TRB V, D and J references using MiTCR v1.1. Analysis was restricted to V-J combinations with a frequency above 0.0001, which covered 99% to 99.2% of repertoires. A TCR clonal expansion and chaos score per V-J combination was defined as the ratio of F50 clonal expansion to chaos observed in the TCRdist matrix. Features were reduced by Welch's t-statistics and random forest to roughly 14 V-J combinations, which fed a naive Bayes classifier. Thyroid-blood repertoire similarity was quantified with the Morisita-Horn index. TCRdb cleaned the public reads at Q25 with fastp, built clones with MiXCR and kept in-frame beta chains. Entries are consolidated by CDR3 protein sequence, retaining the most common genes and DNA. TCRdb assigned the V and J calls; the authors' analysis was not used. A total of 220,000 or so distinct CDR3 sequences appear in this sample, around a fifth of them only once. The ten largest account for approximately 40% of the sample.

The chain couples TRBV12-5 to TRBJ2-7; TRBD1 fits 9 bases in the junction. Source material: peripheral blood. The TCR originated in a woman between 45 and 60 years old with Graves' ophthalmopathy. Donor details come from another sample of the same person, matched by shared clones. CDR3 protein: CASGRVTGGYEQYF. The nucleotide sequence reads TGTGCTAGTGGTCGAGTGACAGGGGGCTACGAGCAGTACTTC.